This T cell receptor beta chain was obtained from a study of shared clonotypes between healthy human individuals. Findings of the study overall: Rarefaction exposed incomplete sorted-subset sequencing despite large depth.

Comment on this clone: The antigen is undetermined.

V lost 0 bases to trimming and J lost 7 bases, with 13 bases between them. Germline V gives CDR1 LGHNA, CDR2 YNFKEQ. The length of the CDR3 is 15 residues. This table comes from immunoSEQ multiplex PCR, and its TCRdb copy is limited to in-frame clones, with some not included. The sample contains over a million clones, about three quarters of which appear only once. Each donor was a Caucasian adult residing in Nashville, Tennessee. This TCR derives from a man in his late teens or twenties in good health. The specimen sequenced was memory CD4+ T cells sorted from blood. The subset here: CD45RA-negative fraction. The chain combines TRBV4-2 with TRBJ1-5; D possibly corresponds to TRBD1 (5 bases). CDR3 DNA sequence: TGTGCCAGCAGCCAAGATTGGCAGGGAGGGCAGCCCCAGCATTTT. Protein sequence: CASSQDWQGGQPQHF.